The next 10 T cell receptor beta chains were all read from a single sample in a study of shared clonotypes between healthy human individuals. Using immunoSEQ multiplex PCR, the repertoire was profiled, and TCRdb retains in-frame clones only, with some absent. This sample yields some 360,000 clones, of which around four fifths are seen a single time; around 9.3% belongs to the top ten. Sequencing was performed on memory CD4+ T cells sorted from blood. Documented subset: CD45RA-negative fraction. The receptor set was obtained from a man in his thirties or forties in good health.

DNA of the CDR3: TGTGCCAGCAGCTTGGGACCTTCCTCCTACGAGCAGTACTTC. Translated, it gives CASSLGPSSYEQYF. The chain joins TRBV5-4 to TRBJ2-7; D gene ambiguous. Germline V gene sequence: CDR1 SGHNT, CDR2 YYREEE (reference sequence). CDR3 length: 14 amino acids. The V end lost 0 bases, the J end lost 0 bases, and 7 bases lay between the germline ends.

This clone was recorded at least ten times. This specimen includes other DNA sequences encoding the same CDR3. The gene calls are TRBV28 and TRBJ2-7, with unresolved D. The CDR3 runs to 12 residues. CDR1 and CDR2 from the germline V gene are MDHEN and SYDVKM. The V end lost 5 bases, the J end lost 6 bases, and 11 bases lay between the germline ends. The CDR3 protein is CASSLTSSEQYF. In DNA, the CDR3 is TGTGCCAGCAGTCTTACCTCGTCCGAGCAGTACTTC.

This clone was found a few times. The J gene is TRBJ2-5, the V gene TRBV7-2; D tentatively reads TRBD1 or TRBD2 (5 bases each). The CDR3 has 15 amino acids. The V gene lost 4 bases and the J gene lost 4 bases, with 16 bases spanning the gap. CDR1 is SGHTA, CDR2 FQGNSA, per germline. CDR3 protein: CASSSQSAGRETQYF. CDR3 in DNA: TGTGCCAGCAGCTCGCAGAGCGCAGGGAGAGAGACCCAGTACTTC.

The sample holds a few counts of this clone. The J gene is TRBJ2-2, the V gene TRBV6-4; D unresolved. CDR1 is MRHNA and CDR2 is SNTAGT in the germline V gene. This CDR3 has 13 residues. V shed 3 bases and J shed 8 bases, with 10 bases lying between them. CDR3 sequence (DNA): TGTGCCAGCAGTGAGCGCCAATATGGGGAGCTGTTTTTT. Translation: CASSERQYGELFF.

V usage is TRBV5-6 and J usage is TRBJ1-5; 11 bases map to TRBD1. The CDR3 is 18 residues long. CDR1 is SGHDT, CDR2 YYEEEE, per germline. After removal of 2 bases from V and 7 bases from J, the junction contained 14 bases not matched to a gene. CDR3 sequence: CASSFERDRGKVGQPQHF. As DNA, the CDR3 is TGTGCCAGCAGCTTCGAAAGGGACAGGGGGAAGGTAGGACAGCCCCAGCATTTT.

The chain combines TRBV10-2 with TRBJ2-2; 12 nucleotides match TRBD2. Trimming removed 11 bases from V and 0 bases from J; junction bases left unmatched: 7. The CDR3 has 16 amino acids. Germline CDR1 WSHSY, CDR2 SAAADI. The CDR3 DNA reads TGCGCCGGGGCTCGGACTAGCGGGACGAACACCGGGGAGCTGTTTTTT. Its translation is CAGARTSGTNTGELFF.

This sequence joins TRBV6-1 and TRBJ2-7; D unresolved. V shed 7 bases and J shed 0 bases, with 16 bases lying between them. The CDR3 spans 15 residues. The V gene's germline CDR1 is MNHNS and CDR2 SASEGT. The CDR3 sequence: CASTLSYQSSYEQYF. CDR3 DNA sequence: TGTGCCAGCACCTTATCGTACCAAAGCTCCTACGAGCAGTACTTC.

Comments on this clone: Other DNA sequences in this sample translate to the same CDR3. This CDR3 is CASSQGPNQPQHF. In DNA form, the CDR3 reads TGTGCCAGCAGCCAAGGACCGAATCAGCCCCAGCATTTT. The rearrangement joins TRBV14 to TRBJ1-5, with D hard to call. This CDR3 comprises 13 residues. V was clipped by 1 base and J by 4 bases, with 5 bases between them. The germline gives CDR1 SGHDN, CDR2 FVKESK.

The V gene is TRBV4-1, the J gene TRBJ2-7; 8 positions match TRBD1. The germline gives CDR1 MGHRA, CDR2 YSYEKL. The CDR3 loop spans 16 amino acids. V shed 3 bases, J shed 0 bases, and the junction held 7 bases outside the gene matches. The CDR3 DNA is TGCGCCAGCAGCCATTATCCGCAGGGGGCCTCCTACGAGCAGTACTTC. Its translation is CASSHYPQGASYEQYF.

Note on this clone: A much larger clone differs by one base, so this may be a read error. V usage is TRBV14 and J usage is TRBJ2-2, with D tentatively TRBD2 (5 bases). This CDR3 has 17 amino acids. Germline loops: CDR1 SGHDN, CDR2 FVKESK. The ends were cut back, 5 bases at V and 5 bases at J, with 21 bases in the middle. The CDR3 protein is CASSLTVRRLSTGELFF. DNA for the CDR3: TGTGCCAGCAGCTTAACCGTAAGGAGGCTTTCAACCGGGGAGCTGTTTTTT.